This T cell receptor beta chain comes out of a study of blood T cell repertoires in COVID-19. On the study more broadly: Acute-phase and convalescent COVID-19 samples originated in the United States, Italy and Spain.

The CDR3 is 14 residues long. The germline gives CDR1 MDHEN, CDR2 SYDVKM. V lost 5 bases and J lost 7; bases outside the gene matches: 9. Authors' processing steps: Reference gene primer amplification gave estimated nucleated cell counts. The assay was immunoSEQ multiplex PCR, and TCRdb's table has in-frame clones only and misses some. The V and J calls and clone size were taken over from that table, and D and trimming were inferred from the DNA. This sample yields roughly 140,000 clones, of which roughly 88% are seen a single time; 0.95% to 1.5% belongs to the top ten. The study recruited people aged roughly 18 to 100 years across approximately 25 US areas. Clinical history as reported by participants underpinned cohort assignment.

The receptor was derived from a woman in her 30s with acute COVID-19. The specimen sequenced was PBMCs or T cells enriched from blood (not recorded which). The chain has TRBV28 and TRBJ2-7; 9 bases line up with TRBD1. CDR3 sequence: CASSILRQGEEQYF. The CDR3, as DNA: TGTGCCAGCAGTATCCTAAGACAGGGGGAGGAGCAGTACTTC.